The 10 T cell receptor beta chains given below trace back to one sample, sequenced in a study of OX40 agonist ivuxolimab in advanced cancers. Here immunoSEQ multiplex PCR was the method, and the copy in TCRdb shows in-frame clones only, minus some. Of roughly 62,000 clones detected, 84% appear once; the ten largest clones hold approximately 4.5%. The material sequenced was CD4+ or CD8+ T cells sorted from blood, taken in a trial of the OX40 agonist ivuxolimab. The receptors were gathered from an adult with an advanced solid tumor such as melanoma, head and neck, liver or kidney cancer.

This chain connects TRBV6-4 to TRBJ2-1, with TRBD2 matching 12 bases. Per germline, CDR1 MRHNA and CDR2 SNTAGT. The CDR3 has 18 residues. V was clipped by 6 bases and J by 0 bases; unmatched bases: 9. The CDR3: CASSLTSGRTSSYNEQFF. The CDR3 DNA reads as TGTGCCAGCAGCCTTACTAGCGGGAGGACCTCCTCCTACAATGAGCAGTTCTTC.

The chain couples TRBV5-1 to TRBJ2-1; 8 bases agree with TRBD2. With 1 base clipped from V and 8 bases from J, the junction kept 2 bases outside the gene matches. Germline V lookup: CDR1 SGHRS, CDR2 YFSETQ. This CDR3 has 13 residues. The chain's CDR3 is CASSLNGGDEQFF. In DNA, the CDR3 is TGCGCCAGCAGCTTGAACGGGGGGGATGAGCAGTTCTTC.

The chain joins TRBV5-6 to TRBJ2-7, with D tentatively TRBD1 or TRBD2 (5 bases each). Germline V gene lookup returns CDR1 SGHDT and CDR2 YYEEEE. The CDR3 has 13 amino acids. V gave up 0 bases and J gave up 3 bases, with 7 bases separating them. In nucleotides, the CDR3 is TGTGCCAGCAGCTTGGCAGGGAGCTACGAGCAGTACTTC. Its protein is CASSLAGSYEQYF.

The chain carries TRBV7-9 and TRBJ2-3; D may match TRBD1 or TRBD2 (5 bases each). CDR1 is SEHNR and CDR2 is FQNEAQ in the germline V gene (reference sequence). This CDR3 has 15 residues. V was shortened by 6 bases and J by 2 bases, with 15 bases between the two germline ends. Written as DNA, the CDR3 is TGTGCCAGCAGTCTCGGGCAGGGACCCACAGATACGCAGTATTTT. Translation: CASSLGQGPTDTQYF.

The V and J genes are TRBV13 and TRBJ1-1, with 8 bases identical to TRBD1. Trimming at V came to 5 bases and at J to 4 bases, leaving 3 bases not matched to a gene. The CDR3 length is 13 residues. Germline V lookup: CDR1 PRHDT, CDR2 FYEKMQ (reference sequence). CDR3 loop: CASSRQGSTEAFF. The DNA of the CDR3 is TGTGCCAGCAGCCGACAGGGGAGCACTGAAGCTTTCTTT. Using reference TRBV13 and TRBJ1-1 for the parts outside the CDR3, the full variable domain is AAGVIQSPRHLIKEKRETATLKCYPIPRHDTVYWYQQGPGQDPQFLISFYEKMQSDKGSIPDRFSAQQFSDYHSELNMSSLELGDSALYFCASSRQGSTEAFFGQGTRLTVV.

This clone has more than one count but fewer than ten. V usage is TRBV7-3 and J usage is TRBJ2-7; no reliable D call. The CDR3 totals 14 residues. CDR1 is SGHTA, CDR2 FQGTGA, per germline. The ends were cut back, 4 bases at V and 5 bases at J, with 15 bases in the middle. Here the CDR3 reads CASSSRANQDEQYF. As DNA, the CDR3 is TGTGCCAGCAGCTCAAGAGCAAACCAGGACGAGCAGTACTTC.

The CDR3 DNA sequence: TGCGCCAGCAGCCATCCTGACATGGCCTACAATGAGCAGTTCTTC. Amino acids: CASSHPDMAYNEQFF. V usage is TRBV4-1 and J usage is TRBJ2-1; D unclear. Trimming shortened V by 3 bases and J by 2 bases, and 11 bases separated the two germline ends. Germline lookup yields CDR1 MGHRA and CDR2 YSYEKL. The CDR3 has 15 amino acids.

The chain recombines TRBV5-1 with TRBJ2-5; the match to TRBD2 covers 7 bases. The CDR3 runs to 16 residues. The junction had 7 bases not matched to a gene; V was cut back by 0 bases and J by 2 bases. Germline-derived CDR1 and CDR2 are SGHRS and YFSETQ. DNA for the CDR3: TGCGCCAGCAGCTTGGTTCGCGGGAGAGTACAAGAGACCCAGTACTTC. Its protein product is CASSLVRGRVQETQYF.

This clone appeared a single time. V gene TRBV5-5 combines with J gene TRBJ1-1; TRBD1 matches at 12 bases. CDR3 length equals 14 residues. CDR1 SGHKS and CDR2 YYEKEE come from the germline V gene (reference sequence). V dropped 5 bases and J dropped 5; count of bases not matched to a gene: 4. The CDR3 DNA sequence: TGTGCCAGCAGGTGGGGACAGGGGGCGACTGAAGCTTTCTTT. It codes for CASRWGQGATEAFF.

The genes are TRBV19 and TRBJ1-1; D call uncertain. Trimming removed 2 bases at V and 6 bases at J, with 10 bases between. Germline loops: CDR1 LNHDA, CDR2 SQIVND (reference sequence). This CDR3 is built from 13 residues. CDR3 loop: CASSIKGWAEAFF. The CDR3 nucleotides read TGTGCCAGTAGTATAAAGGGATGGGCTGAAGCTTTCTTT.